The 29 T cell receptor beta chains presented below share a single source sample, sequenced in a study of cytomegalovirus exposure and HLA in healthy donors. Primers: 60 Vbeta forward and 13 Jbeta reverse. TCRdb's copy holds only in-frame clones and misses some; the assay was immunoSEQ multiplex PCR. The sample consists of fewer than 300,000 clones, 80% of them appearing once. Sequenced sample: PBMCs. Receptors originate from a girl aged 2 to 9 in good health and CMV-seronegative.

V usage is TRBV28 and J usage is TRBJ2-5; 7 bases are a match to TRBD1. This CDR3 spans 13 amino acids. Germline V lookup: CDR1 MDHEN, CDR2 SYDVKM. Trimming at V came to 6 bases and at J to 3 bases, leaving 4 bases not matched to a gene. CDR3 region: CASSSGQEETQYF. The CDR3 region has the DNA TGTGCCAGCAGCTCAGGACAGGAAGAGACCCAGTACTTC.

The CDR3 loop is CASSLVTYEQYF. CDR3 sequence (DNA): TGTGCCAGCAGCTTAGTCACCTACGAGCAGTACTTC. The rearrangement uses TRBV7-8 and TRBJ2-7; no firm D call. Germline V lookup: CDR1 SGHVS, CDR2 FQNEAQ. Deletions cut 1 base from V and 2 bases from J, with 3 bases between. This CDR3 has 12 residues.

The gene calls are TRBV11-3 and TRBJ2-3; TRBD1 matches at 7 bases. The CDR3 is 13 amino acids. Trimming removed 4 bases from V and 5 bases from J; junction bases left unmatched: 3. The germline V gene has CDR1 SGHNT and CDR2 YENEEA. The CDR3 bases are TGTGCCAGCAGCTCACACAGGGGAGATACGCAGTATTTT. Encoded protein: CASSSHRGDTQYF.

The table lists this clone with a few counts. This chain uses TRBV5-4 with TRBJ2-3; D remains unclear. The CDR3 is 12 amino acids. The V end was cut by 2 bases, the J end by 3 bases, with 4 bases between. The germline gives CDR1 SGHNT, CDR2 YYREEE (reference sequence). CDR3 bases: TGTGCCAGCAGCTTTTCTACAGATACGCAGTATTTT. It yields the protein CASSFSTDTQYF.

The genes are TRBV11-2 and TRBJ2-3; 7 positions match TRBD2. Germline-derived CDR1 and CDR2 are SGHAT and FQNNGV. CDR3 length: 14 residues. V trimming: 4 bases; J trimming: 6 bases; junction bases outside the gene matches: 7. CDR3 sequence: CASSSASGRDTQYF. For the CDR3, the DNA is TGTGCCAGCAGCTCAGCTAGCGGACGGGATACGCAGTATTTT.

The rearrangement uses TRBV6-1 and TRBJ2-5, with D perhaps matching TRBD1 (5 bases). V lost 1 base to trimming and J lost 11 bases, with 17 bases between them. Per germline, CDR1 MNHNS and CDR2 SASEGT. CDR3 length equals 14 residues. CDR3 DNA: TGTGCCAGCAGTGAAGACCCAGGGTCTAGATGGCAGTACTTC. Amino acids: CASSEDPGSRWQYF.

The chain uses TRBV7-6 and TRBJ2-2; TRBD1 aligns across 7 bases. Germline V gives CDR1 SGHVS, CDR2 FNYEAQ. The CDR3 totals 13 residues. Trimming cost V 5 bases and J 6 bases; bases outside gene matches: 3. CDR3 protein: CASSVTGAGELFF. The CDR3 bases are TGTGCCAGCAGCGTTACAGGGGCCGGGGAGCTGTTTTTT.

The chain carries TRBV13 and TRBJ2-3; D remains unclear. V lost 0 bases, J lost 6 bases, and 7 bases lay in between. CDR3 length: 13 residues. CDR1 and CDR2 (germline): PRHDT, FYEKMQ (reference sequence). The CDR3 sequence is CASSLGRSDTQYF. The CDR3 DNA reads TGTGCCAGCAGCTTAGGCCGGTCCGATACGCAGTATTTT.

V and J are TRBV5-6 and TRBJ2-7; D ambiguous. V was trimmed by 0 bases and J by 3 bases, leaving 10 bases between them. The CDR3 runs 14 residues. Germline lookup yields CDR1 SGHDT and CDR2 YYEEEE. The CDR3 is CASSLAASSYEQYF. The CDR3 bases are TGTGCCAGCAGCTTGGCGGCTAGTAGCTACGAGCAGTACTTC.

The chain links TRBV28 to TRBJ2-1; no clear D gene. This CDR3 has 14 amino acids. V was pared by 5 bases and J by 4 bases, with 12 bases between. The germline CDR1 and CDR2 sequences are MDHEN and SYDVKM. The CDR3 coding sequence is TGTGCCAGCAGTGTCGTTCAGGTGTACAATGAGCAGTTCTTC. Its protein is CASSVVQVYNEQFF.

The sample holds one count of this clone. V and J are TRBV6-1 and TRBJ2-7, with D hard to call. Germline V gene data show CDR1 as MNHNS and CDR2 as SASEGT. Trimming removed 1 base at V and 0 bases at J, with 10 bases between. The CDR3 totals 15 residues. The CDR3 DNA is TGTGCCAGCAGTGAAGGGTCAGCGAGCTCCTACGAGCAGTACTTC. Amino acid sequence: CASSEGSASSYEQYF.

This clone was picked up a small number of times. This chain links TRBV28 with TRBJ2-7; 9 nucleotides match TRBD1. The CDR3 contains 17 residues. With V trimmed by 6 bases and J by 3 bases, 15 bases remained unmatched. CDR1 MDHEN and CDR2 SYDVKM come from the germline V gene. The CDR3 nucleotides read TGTGCCAGCAGGGGGACAGGGTCGGGGCGGGGCCTCTACGAGCAGTACTTC. Its translation: CASRGTGSGRGLYEQYF.

The chain couples TRBV2 to TRBJ2-7; a possible D gene is TRBD2 (6 bases). This CDR3 is 13 amino acids long. The germline V gene encodes CDR1 SNHLY and CDR2 FYNNEI. Between the trimmed V and J ends, which lost 9 bases and 5 bases, there was a span of 17 bases. This CDR3 is CASRRNGRDEQYF. The DNA for the CDR3 is TGTGCCAGTAGGAGGAACGGGAGAGACGAGCAGTACTTC.

V and J are TRBV27 and TRBJ2-1, with 9 bases identical to TRBD2. Germline trimming cut 2 bases from V and 0 bases from J; bases unmatched to any gene: 2. Per the germline V gene, CDR1 is MNHEY and CDR2 is SMNVEV (reference sequence). This CDR3 is 16 amino acids long. DNA of the CDR3: TGTGCCAGCAGTTTAGCGGGAGGGCTCTCCTACAATGAGCAGTTCTTC. This encodes CASSLAGGLSYNEQFF.

J is TRBJ2-4 and V is TRBV6-5, with D perhaps matching TRBD2 (5 bases). Germline-derived CDR1 and CDR2 are MNHEY and SVGAGI. The CDR3 is 15 amino acids. Trimming took 0 bases from V and 8 from J, leaving 14 bases between them. In DNA form, the CDR3 reads TGTGCCAGCAGTTACTCGCGTGTGGGAGAGTACATTCAGTACTTC. Its translation is CASSYSRVGEYIQYF.

The chain carries TRBV7-2 and TRBJ1-2; D is perhaps TRBD1 (6 bases). The CDR3 extends over 13 amino acids. The V gene's germline CDR1 is SGHTA and CDR2 FQGNSA. Deletions cut 4 bases from V and 0 bases from J, with 6 bases between. In DNA, the CDR3 is TGTGCCAGCAGCTGGACAGCTAACTATGGCTACACCTTC. This codes for CASSWTANYGYTF.

The chain combines TRBV18 with TRBJ2-3, with a tentative D call TRBD1 (5 bases). The V gene lost 5 bases and the J gene lost 0 bases, with 12 bases spanning the gap. This CDR3 region has 15 residues. The V gene's germline CDR1 is KGHSH and CDR2 LQKENI. The CDR3 nucleotides are TGTGCCAGCTCAATACAGGACCCTAGCACAGATACGCAGTATTTT. It yields the protein CASSIQDPSTDTQYF.

The rearrangement links TRBV9 to TRBJ1-5, with 8 bases matching TRBD1. The CDR3 is 15 amino acids. V was pared by 0 bases and J by 7 bases, with 6 bases of the junction left unmatched. Looked up from germline, CDR1 is SGDLS and CDR2 is YYNGEE. The CDR3 DNA is TGTGCCAGCAGCGTAGACGTGACAGGGGACCAGCCCCAGCATTTT. This translates into CASSVDVTGDQPQHF.

This chain uses TRBV27 with TRBJ2-1; D is possibly TRBD2 (6 bases). Trimming stripped 6 bases from V and 8 bases from J, with 8 bases between. CDR1 MNHEY and CDR2 SMNVEV come from the germline V gene (reference sequence). This CDR3 has 11 amino acids. CDR3 coding DNA: TGTGCCAGCAGCCGCGGGGATGAGCAGTTCTTC. This translates into CASSRGDEQFF.

In its sample, this clone was seen a few times. One end of the junction does not line up with germline, which may come from a read error. The J gene is TRBJ1-5, the V gene TRBV6-5; maybe TRBD1 (6 bases). In germline, CDR1 is MNHEY, CDR2 SVGAGI. The CDR3 spans 15 residues. CDR3 protein: CASRRTESSYQPQHF. The CDR3 region has the DNA TGTGCCAGCAGGAGGACAGAAAGTAGCTATCAGCCCCAGCATTTT.

The rearrangement uses TRBV9 and TRBJ1-2; tentative D call: TRBD1 (6 bases). There are 14 residues in the CDR3. Germline lookup yields CDR1 SGDLS and CDR2 YYNGEE. V shed 5 bases and J shed 5 bases, with 16 bases lying between them. The CDR3 sequence is CASRGGGGAYGYTF. DNA of the CDR3: TGTGCCAGCAGGGGAGGGGGGGGCGCTTATGGCTACACCTTC.

This clone appeared a few times. The J gene is TRBJ2-7, the V gene TRBV5-6; 7 bases are shared with TRBD1. Germline CDR1 and CDR2: SGHDT and YYEEEE. CDR3 length equals 14 residues. V lost 4 bases to trimming and J lost 5 bases; unmatched junction nucleotides: 9. In DNA form, the CDR3 reads TGTGCCAGCAGCCCCGACAGGGTTTACCACGAGCAGTACTTC. As protein: CASSPDRVYHEQYF.

The chain carries TRBV9 and TRBJ2-5, with D hard to call. This CDR3 comprises 13 residues. V gave up 4 bases and J gave up 5 bases, with 12 bases separating them. In germline, CDR1 is SGDLS, CDR2 YYNGEE. CDR3 in amino acids: CASSPSPWETQYF. The CDR3 bases are TGTGCCAGCAGCCCGAGCCCCTGGGAGACCCAGTACTTC.

This chain uses TRBV27 with TRBJ2-7, with 8 bases fitting TRBD1. This CDR3 is 14 amino acids long. Germline V lookup: CDR1 MNHEY, CDR2 SMNVEV (reference sequence). V trimming: 6 bases; J trimming: 4 bases; junction bases outside the gene matches: 8. The CDR3 bases are TGTGCCAGCAGAATTGCCGGGACAGGATACGAGCAGTACTTC. Protein product: CASRIAGTGYEQYF.

The rearrangement uses TRBV7-6 and TRBJ2-2, with 14 bases lining up with TRBD2. CDR1 and CDR2 from the germline V gene are SGHVS and FNYEAQ. With V trimmed by 4 bases and J by 5 bases, 9 bases remained unmatched. The CDR3 has 18 amino acids. The CDR3 DNA reads as TGTGCCAGCAGCTCCGGGACTAGCGGGAGTGGGTCGACCGGGGAGCTGTTTTTT. This encodes CASSSGTSGSGSTGELFF.

The V gene is TRBV19, the J gene TRBJ2-7, with D maybe TRBD1 (6 bases). This CDR3 has 13 residues. Germline V gives CDR1 LNHDA, CDR2 SQIVND (reference sequence). Trimming left V 4 bases short and J 2 bases short, with 9 bases between. This CDR3 reads CASSRGQTYEQYF. The CDR3 DNA reads as TGTGCCAGTAGTAGAGGACAGACCTACGAGCAGTACTTC.

V is TRBV5-4 and J is TRBJ1-1, with D possibly being TRBD1 (5 bases). V dropped 8 bases and J dropped 7 bases, with 18 bases sitting between them. The CDR3 is made up of 13 amino acids. Germline V gene data show CDR1 as SGHNT and CDR2 as YYREEE (reference sequence). The CDR3 DNA follows: TGTGCCAGTTATGCGACAGTAATTGGTGAAGCTTTCTTT. As protein: CASYATVIGEAFF.

This chain joins TRBV9 and TRBJ1-5; 7 bases match TRBD1. CDR3 length: 14 residues. Trimming removed 4 bases from V and 7 bases from J; junction bases left unmatched: 8. Germline V CDR1 and CDR2: SGDLS, YYNGEE. CDR3 in DNA: TGTGCCAGCAGCAACGGGACAGTCGGCCAGCCCCAGCATTTT. Encoded protein: CASSNGTVGQPQHF. The full variable domain, rest sourced from reference TRBV9 and TRBJ1-5, is DSGVTQTPKHLITATGQRVTLRCSPRSGDLSVYWYQQSLDQGLQFLIQYYNGEERAKGNILERFSAQQFPDLHSELNLSSLELGDSALYFCASSNGTVGQPQHFGDGTRLSIL.

This chain connects TRBV7-2 to TRBJ1-5; D perhaps matches TRBD1 (5 bases). Germline values: CDR1 SGHTA, CDR2 FQGNSA. Trimming took 4 bases from V and 0 from J, leaving 16 bases between them. The CDR3 length is 17 residues. This chain's CDR3 is CASSSRVGHPSNQPQHF. CDR3 sequence (DNA): TGTGCCAGCAGCTCCCGGGTCGGACACCCTAGCAATCAGCCCCAGCATTTT.